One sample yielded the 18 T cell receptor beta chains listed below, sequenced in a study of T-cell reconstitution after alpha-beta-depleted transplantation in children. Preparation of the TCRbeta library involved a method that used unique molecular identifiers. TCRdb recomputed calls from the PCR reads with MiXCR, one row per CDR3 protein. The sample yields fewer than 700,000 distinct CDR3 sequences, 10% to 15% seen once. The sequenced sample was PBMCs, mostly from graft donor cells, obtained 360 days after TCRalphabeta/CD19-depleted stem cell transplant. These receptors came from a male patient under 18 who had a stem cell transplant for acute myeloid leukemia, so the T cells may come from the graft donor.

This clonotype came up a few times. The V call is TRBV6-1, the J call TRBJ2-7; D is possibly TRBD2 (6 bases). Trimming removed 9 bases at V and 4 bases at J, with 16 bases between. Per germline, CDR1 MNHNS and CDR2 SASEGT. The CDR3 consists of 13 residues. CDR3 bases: TGTGCCAGTACGAGCGGGTTTGAGTACGAGCAGTACTTC. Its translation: CASTSGFEYEQYF.

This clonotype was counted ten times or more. CDR3 sequence: CASSQVTSSEQYF. DNA of the CDR3: TGTGCCAGCAGCCAAGTCACTAGCAGCGAGCAGTACTTC. This chain connects TRBV3-1 to TRBJ2-7, with a weak D call TRBD2 (6 bases). The length of the CDR3 is 13 residues. Between the trimmed V and J ends, which lost 1 base and 6 bases, there was a span of 10 bases. CDR1 and CDR2 (germline): LGHDT, YNNKEL (reference sequence).

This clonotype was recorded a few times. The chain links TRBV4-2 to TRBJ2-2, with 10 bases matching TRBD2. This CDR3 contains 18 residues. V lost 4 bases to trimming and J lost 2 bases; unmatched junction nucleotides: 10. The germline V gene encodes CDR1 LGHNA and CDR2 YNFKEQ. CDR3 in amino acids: CASSPDKPSGRNTGELFF. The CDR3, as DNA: TGTGCCAGCAGCCCTGATAAGCCTAGCGGGAGAAACACCGGGGAGCTGTTTTTT.

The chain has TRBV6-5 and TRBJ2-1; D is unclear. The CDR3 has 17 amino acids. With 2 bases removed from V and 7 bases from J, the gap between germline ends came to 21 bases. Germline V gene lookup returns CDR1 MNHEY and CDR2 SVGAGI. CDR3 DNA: TGTGCCAGCAGTTACAACCCTTTAGCAGCCGGAGAGAATGAGCAGTTCTTC. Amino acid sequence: CASSYNPLAAGENEQFF.

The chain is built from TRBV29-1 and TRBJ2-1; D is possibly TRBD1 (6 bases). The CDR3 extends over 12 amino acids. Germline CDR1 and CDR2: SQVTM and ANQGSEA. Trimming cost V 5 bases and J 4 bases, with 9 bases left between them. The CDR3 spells CSVTGLYNEQFF. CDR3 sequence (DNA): TGCAGCGTTACAGGGTTGTACAATGAGCAGTTCTTC.

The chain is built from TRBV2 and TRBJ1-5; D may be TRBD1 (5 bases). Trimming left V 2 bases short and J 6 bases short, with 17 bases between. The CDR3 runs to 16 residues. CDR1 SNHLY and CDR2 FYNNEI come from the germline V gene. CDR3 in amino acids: CASSEIGTGVGQPQHF. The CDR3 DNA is TGTGCCAGCAGTGAAATTGGTACGGGGGTCGGTCAGCCCCAGCATTTT.

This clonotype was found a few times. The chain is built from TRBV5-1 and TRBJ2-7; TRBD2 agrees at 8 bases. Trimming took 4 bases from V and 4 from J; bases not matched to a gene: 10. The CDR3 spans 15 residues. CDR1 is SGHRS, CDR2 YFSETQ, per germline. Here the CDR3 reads CASSQVGTRSYEQYF. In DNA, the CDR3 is TGCGCCAGCAGCCAAGTAGGGACTAGGTCTTACGAGCAGTACTTC.

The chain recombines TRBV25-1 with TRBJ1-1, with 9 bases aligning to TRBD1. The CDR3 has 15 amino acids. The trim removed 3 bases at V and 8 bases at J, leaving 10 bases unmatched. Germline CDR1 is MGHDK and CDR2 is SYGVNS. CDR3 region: CASSDLQGARSEAFF. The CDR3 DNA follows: TGTGCCAGCAGTGACCTACAGGGGGCCAGGTCGGAAGCTTTCTTT.

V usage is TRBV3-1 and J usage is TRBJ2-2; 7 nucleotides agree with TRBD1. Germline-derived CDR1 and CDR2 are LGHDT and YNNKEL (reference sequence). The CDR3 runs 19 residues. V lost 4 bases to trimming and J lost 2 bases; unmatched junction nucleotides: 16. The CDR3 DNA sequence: TGTGCCAGCAGCCCCCTAGGGGGCCGGGACAAGAGAAACACCGGGGAGCTGTTTTTT. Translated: CASSPLGGRDKRNTGELFF.

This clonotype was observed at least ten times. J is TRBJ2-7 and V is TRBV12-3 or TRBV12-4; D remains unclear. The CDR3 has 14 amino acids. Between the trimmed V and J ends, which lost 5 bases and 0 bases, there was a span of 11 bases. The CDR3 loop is CASSAYGRSYEQYF. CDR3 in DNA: TGTGCCAGCAGTGCCTACGGGCGCTCCTACGAGCAGTACTTC.

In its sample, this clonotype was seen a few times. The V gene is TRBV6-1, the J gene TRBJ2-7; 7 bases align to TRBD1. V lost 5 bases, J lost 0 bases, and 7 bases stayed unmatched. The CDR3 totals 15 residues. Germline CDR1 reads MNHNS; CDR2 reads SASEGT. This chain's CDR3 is CASSPDRVSSYEQYF. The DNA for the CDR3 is TGTGCCAGCAGTCCCGACAGGGTCAGCTCCTACGAGCAGTACTTC.

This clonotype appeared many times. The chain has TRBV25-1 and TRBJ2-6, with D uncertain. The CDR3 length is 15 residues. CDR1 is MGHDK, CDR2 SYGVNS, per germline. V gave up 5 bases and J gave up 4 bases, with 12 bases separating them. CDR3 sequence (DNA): TGTGCCAGCAGTAGGAGCCTGGTAGGGGCCAACGTCCTGACTTTC. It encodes CASSRSLVGANVLTF.

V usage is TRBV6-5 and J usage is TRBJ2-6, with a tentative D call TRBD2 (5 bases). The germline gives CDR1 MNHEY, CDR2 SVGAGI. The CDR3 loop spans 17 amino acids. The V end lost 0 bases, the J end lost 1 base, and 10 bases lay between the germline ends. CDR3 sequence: CASSYSAGISGANVLTF. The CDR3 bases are TGTGCCAGCAGTTACTCGGCGGGCATATCTGGGGCCAACGTCCTGACTTTC.

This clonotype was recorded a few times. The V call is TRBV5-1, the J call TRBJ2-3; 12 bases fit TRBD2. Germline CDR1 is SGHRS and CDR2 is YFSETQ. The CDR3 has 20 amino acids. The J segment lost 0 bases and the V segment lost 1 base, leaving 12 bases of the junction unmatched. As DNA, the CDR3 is TGCGCCAGCAGCTTGTTCACTAGCGGGAGGAATACGATTAGCACAGATACGCAGTATTTT. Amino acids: CASSLFTSGRNTISTDTQYF.

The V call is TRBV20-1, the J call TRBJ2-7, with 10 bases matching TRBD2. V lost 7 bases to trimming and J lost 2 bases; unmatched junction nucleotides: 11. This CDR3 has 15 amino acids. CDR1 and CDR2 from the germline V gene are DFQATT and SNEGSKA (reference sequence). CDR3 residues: CSVQATSGWTYEQYF. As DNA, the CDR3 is TGCAGTGTTCAAGCGACTAGCGGGTGGACCTACGAGCAGTACTTC.

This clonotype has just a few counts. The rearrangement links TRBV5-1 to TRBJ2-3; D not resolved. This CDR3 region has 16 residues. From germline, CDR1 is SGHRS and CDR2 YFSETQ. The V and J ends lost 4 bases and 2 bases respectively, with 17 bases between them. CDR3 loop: CASSPWPVSYTDTQYF. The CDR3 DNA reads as TGCGCCAGCAGCCCATGGCCGGTTAGCTACACAGATACGCAGTATTTT.

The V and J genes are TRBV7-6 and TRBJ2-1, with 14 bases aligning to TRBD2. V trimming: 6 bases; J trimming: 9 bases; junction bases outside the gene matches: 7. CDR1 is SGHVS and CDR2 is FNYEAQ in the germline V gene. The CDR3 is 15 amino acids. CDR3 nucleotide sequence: TGTGCCAGCAGAGGGGGACTAGCGGGAGTCGGTGAGCAGTTCTTC. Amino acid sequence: CASRGGLAGVGEQFF.

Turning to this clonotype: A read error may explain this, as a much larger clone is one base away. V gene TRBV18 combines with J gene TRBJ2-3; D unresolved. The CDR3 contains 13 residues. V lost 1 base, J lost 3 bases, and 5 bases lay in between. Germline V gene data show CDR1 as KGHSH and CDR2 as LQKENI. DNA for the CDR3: TGTGCCAGCTCACCACAGAGAACAGATACGCAGTATTTT. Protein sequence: CASSPQRTDTQYF.